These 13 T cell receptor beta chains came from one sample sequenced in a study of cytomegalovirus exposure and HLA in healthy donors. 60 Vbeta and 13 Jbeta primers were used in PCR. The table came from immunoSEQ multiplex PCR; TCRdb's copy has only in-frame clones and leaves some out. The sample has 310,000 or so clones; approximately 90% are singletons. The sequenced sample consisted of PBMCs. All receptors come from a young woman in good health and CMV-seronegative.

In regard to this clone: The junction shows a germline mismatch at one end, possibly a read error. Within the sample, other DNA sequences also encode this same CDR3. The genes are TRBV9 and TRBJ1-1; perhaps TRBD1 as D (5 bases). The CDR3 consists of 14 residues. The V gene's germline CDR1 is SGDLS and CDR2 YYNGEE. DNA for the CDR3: TGTGCCAGCAGTAGAGTAGGGGAAAACACTGAAGCCTTCTTT. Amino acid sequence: CASSRVGENTEAFF.

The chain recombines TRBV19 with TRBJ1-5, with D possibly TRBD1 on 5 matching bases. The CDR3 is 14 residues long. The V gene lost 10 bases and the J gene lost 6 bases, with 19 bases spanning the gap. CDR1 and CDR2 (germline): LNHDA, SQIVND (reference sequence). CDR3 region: CATHGGLLGQPQHF. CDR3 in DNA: TGTGCCACCCACGGGGGACTCCTGGGTCAGCCCCAGCATTTT.

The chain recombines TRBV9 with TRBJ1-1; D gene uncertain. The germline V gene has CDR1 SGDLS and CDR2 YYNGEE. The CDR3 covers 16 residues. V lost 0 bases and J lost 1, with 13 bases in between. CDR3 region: CASSVDVRMTNTEAFF. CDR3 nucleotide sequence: TGTGCCAGCAGCGTAGACGTCAGGATGACGAACACTGAAGCTTTCTTT.

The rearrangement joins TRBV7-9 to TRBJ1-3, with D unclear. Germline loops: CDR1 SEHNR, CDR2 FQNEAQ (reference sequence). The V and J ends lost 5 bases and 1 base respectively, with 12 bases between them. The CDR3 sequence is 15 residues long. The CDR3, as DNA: TGTGCCAGCAGCCCGTGGGGAGGATCTGGAAACACCATATATTTT. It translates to CASSPWGGSGNTIYF.

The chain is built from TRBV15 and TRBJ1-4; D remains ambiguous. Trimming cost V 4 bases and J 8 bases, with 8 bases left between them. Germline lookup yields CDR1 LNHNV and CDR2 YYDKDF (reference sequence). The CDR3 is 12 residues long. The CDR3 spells CATSTGYEKLFF. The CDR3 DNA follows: TGTGCCACCAGCACCGGGTACGAAAAACTGTTTTTT.

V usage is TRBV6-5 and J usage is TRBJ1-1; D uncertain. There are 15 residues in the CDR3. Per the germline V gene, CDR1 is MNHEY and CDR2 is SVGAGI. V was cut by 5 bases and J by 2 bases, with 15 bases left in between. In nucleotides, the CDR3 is TGTGCCAGCAGTAGTCTCGGGTCCTTCAACACTGAAGCTTTCTTT. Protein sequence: CASSSLGSFNTEAFF.

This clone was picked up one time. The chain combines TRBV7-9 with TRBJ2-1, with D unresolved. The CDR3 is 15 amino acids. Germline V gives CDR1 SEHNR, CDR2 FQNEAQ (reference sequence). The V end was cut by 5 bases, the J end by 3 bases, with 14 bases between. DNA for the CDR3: TGTGCCAGCAGCCCATGGGCAGGATACTACAATGAGCAGTTCTTC. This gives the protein CASSPWAGYYNEQFF.

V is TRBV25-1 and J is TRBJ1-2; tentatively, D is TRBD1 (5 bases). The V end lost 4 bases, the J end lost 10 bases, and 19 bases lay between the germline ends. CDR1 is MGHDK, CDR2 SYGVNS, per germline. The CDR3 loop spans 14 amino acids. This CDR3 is CASSAMSQAGFYTF. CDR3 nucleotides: TGTGCCAGCAGTGCGATGTCACAGGCGGGATTCTACACCTTC.

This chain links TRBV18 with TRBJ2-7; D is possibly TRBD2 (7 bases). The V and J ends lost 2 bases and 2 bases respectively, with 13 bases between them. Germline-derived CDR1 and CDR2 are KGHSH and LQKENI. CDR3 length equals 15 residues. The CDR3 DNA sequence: TGTGCCAGCTCACCAATCGGAGGGGGGGCCTACGAGCAGTACTTC. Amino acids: CASSPIGGGAYEQYF.

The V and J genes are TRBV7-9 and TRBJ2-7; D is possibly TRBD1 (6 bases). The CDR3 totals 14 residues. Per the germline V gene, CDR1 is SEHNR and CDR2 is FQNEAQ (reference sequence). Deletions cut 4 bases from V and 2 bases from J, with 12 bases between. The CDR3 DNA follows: TGTGCCAGCAGCTCATGGACAGACACCTACGAGCAGTACTTC. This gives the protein CASSSWTDTYEQYF.

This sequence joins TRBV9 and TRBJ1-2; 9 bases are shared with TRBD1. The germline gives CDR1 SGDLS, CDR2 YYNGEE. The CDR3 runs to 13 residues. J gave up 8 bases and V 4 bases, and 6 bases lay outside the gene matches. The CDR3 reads CASSNRGRVGYTF. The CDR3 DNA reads TGTGCCAGCAGCAACAGGGGGCGAGTGGGCTACACCTTC.

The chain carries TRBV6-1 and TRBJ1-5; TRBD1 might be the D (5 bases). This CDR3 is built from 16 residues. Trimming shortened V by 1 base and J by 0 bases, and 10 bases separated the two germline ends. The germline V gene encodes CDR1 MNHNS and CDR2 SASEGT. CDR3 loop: CASSEVRGLSNQPQHF. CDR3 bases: TGTGCCAGCAGTGAAGTGAGGGGACTTAGCAATCAGCCCCAGCATTTT.

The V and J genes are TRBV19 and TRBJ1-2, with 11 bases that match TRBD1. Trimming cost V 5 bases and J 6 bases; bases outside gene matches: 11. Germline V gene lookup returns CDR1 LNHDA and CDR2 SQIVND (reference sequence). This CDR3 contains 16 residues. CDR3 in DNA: TGTGCCAGTAGTCCGCTAATTCCGGGACAGGGGGATGGCTACACCTTC. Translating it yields CASSPLIPGQGDGYTF. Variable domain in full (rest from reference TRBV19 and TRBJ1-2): DGGITQSPKYLFRKEGQNVTLSCEQNLNHDAMYWYRQDPGQGLRLIYYSQIVNDFQKGDIAEGYSVSREKKESFPLTVTSAQKNPTAFYLCASSPLIPGQGDGYTFGSGTRLTVV.